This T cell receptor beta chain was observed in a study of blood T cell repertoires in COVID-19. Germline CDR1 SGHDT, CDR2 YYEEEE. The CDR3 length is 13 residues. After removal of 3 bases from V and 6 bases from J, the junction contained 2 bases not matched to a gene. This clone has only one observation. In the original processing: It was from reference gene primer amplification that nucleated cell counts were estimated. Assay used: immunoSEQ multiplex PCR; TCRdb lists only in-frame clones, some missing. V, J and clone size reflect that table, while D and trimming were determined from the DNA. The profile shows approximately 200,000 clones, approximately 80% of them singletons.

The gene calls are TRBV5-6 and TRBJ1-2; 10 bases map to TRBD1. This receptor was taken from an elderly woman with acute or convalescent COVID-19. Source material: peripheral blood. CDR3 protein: CASSSGTGDGYTF. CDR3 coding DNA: TGTGCCAGCAGCTCCGGGACAGGGGATGGCTACACCTTC.